This T cell receptor beta chain was identified in a study of tumor and adjacent non-tumor tissue in lung cancer. RNA was extracted from bulk tissue without any cell sorting. Germline V gene lookup returns CDR1 ENHRY and CDR2 SYGVKD. The CDR3 consists of 11 residues. A modified ARM-PCR protocol with three rounds of nested PCR amplified TCRbeta. MiXCR was run by TCRdb on the multiplex PCR reads, yielding one entry per CDR3 protein. In the table there are fewer than 120,000 distinct CDR3 sequences, 84% of which are singletons. As regards this clonotype: The junction and the germline gene differ at one end; a read error may be behind it.

Sequenced input: lung tumor tissue. The TCR was taken from a man between 70 and 80 years old with non-small cell lung cancer. J is TRBJ2-2 and V is TRBV10-3; D may correspond to TRBD1 or TRBD2 (5 bases each). The CDR3 nucleotides read TGTGCCATGAGCCAGTCGGGACGTCCTATGTTT. Residues: CAMSQSGRPMF.